This record covers a single T cell receptor beta chain. The antigen is undetermined. These data are taken from a study of cytomegalovirus exposure and HLA in healthy donors. Study results and caveats: One later analysis, an examination of the 90 to 150 validation repertoires, found that first-cohort TCR clusters tended to co-occur in them. The authors enumerated roughly 180 TCR beta chains as linked to cytomegalovirus. High specificity and sensitivity for cytomegalovirus status were reported for the classifier.

There are 16 residues in the CDR3. V gave up 5 bases and J gave up 0 bases, with 14 bases separating them. Looked up from germline, CDR1 is SGHVS and CDR2 is FNYEAQ. TCRdb keeps only in-frame clones here, not all; method: immunoSEQ multiplex PCR. The data contain about 280,000 clones, roughly 90% of them singletons. The rearrangement uses TRBV7-6 and TRBJ2-4; perhaps TRBD1 as D (6 bases). The receptor comes from a woman younger than 35 in good health and CMV-seronegative. Sequenced sample: PBMCs. CDR3 sequence: CASSPRRGGAKNIQYF. The CDR3 DNA reads TGTGCCAGCAGCCCCCGGAGAGGGGGAGCCAAAAACATTCAGTACTTC.